The 8 T cell receptor beta chains below come from one sample, sequenced in a study of beta chain features in type 1 diabetes. General study points: All four CD4+ subsets from Type 1 diabetes patients carried moderately but significantly shorter TCRB CDR3s.

The investigators reverse transcribed all of the isolated RNA, so they sequenced expressed TCRB transcripts. TCRdb's copy holds only in-frame clones and misses some; the assay was immunoSEQ multiplex PCR. This repertoire shows under 850,000 clones, 13% found once; its top ten account for 0.02% to 0.025%. These receptors' targets are unknown. Sequencing was performed on naive CD4+ T cells from blood. The receptors were gathered from a man aged 18 to 35 with type 1 diabetes.

This clone occurred a few times. The V gene is TRBV7-9, the J gene TRBJ2-5; 12 nucleotides match TRBD2. CDR3 length equals 18 residues. Germline CDR1 is SEHNR and CDR2 is FQNEAQ (reference sequence). Germline trimming cut 11 bases from V and 2 bases from J; bases unmatched to any gene: 18. The CDR3 DNA sequence: TGTGCCTCCCAGCCCTTGGGGCTAGCGGGGGGGCGGCAAGAGACCCAGTACTTC. Translation: CASQPLGLAGGRQETQYF.

The J gene is TRBJ1-3, the V gene TRBV28; D is ambiguous. There are 13 residues in the CDR3. The germline V and J ends were trimmed by 5 bases and 4 bases, with 9 bases remaining between them. Per germline, CDR1 MDHEN and CDR2 SYDVKM. The CDR3 spells CASSPDPGNTIYF. CDR3 bases: TGTGCCAGCAGTCCGGACCCCGGAAACACCATATATTTT.

The chain is built from TRBV30 and TRBJ2-5; 9 bases are a match to TRBD1. The ends lost 1 base at V and 5 bases at J; junction bases unmatched: 5. CDR1 is GTSNPN and CDR2 is SVGIG in the germline V gene (reference sequence). CDR3 size: 14 residues. The CDR3 protein is CAWSATGGWETQYF. The CDR3 DNA follows: TGTGCCTGGAGTGCGACAGGGGGTTGGGAGACCCAGTACTTC.

This clone was found a few times. The J gene is TRBJ1-2, the V gene TRBV9; maybe TRBD1 (6 bases). This CDR3 is built from 13 residues. Trimming took off 4 bases at V and 7 bases at J, with 14 bases between the two ends. Germline-derived CDR1 and CDR2 are SGDLS and YYNGEE. The CDR3 spells CASSSTWTAGYTF. For the CDR3, the DNA is TGTGCCAGCAGCTCCACCTGGACAGCTGGCTACACCTTC.

The V call is TRBV10-1, the J call TRBJ1-2; possibly TRBD1 for D (6 bases). CDR1 WNHNN and CDR2 SYGVQD come from the germline V gene (reference sequence). This CDR3 is 15 amino acids long. Trimming took off 5 bases at V and 4 bases at J, with 17 bases between the two ends. In nucleotides, the CDR3 is TGCGCCAGCAGTCCTTCTACGACAGGCTCCTATGGCTACACCTTC. The encoded protein is CASSPSTTGSYGYTF.

This clone has only a few counts. V usage is TRBV29-1 and J usage is TRBJ1-5, with D hard to call. V lost 3 bases to trimming and J lost 4 bases, with 10 bases between them. The V gene's germline CDR1 is SQVTM and CDR2 ANQGSEA. The CDR3 length is 13 residues. This CDR3 is CSVEQDRNQPQHF. CDR3 bases: TGCAGCGTTGAGCAGGACCGGAATCAGCCCCAGCATTTT.

The rearrangement uses TRBV7-2 and TRBJ1-5, with D perhaps matching TRBD1 (5 bases). This CDR3 has 14 amino acids. The V and J ends lost 1 base and 6 bases respectively, with 10 bases between them. Germline V gene data show CDR1 as SGHTA and CDR2 as FQGNSA. CDR3 coding DNA: TGTGCCAGCAGCTTAGATTGGGGGGGTCAGCCCCAGCATTTT. Encoded protein: CASSLDWGGQPQHF.

This clone occurred a few times. The V call is TRBV28, the J call TRBJ2-7; D is undetermined. There are 15 residues in the CDR3. Germline values: CDR1 MDHEN, CDR2 SYDVKM. V was trimmed by 6 bases and J by 3 bases, leaving 18 bases between them. CDR3 amino acids: CASRPSLGSNYEQYF. The CDR3 DNA follows: TGTGCCAGCAGGCCTTCCCTGGGCTCAAACTACGAGCAGTACTTC.